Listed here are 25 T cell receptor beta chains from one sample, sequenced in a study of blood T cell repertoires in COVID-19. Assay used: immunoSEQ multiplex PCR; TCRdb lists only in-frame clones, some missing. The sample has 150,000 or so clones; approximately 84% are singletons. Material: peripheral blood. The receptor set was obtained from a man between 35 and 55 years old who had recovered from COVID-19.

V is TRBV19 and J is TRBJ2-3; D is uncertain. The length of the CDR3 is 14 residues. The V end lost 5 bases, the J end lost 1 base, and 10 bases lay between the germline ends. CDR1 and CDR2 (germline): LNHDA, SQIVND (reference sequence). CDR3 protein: CASSPQLGTDTQYF. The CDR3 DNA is TGTGCCAGTAGTCCCCAGTTGGGCACAGATACGCAGTATTTT. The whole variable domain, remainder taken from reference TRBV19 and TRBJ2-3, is DGGITQSPKYLFRKEGQNVTLSCEQNLNHDAMYWYRQDPGQGLRLIYYSQIVNDFQKGDIAEGYSVSREKKESFPLTVTSAQKNPTAFYLCASSPQLGTDTQYFGPGTRLTVL.

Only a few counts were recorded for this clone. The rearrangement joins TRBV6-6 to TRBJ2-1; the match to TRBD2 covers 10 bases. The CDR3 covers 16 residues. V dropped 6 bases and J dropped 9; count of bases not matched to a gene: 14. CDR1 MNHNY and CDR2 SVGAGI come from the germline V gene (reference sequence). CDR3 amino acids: CASSHILAGGGGEQFF. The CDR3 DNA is TGTGCCAGCAGCCATATTTTAGCGGGAGGTGGTGGTGAGCAGTTCTTC.

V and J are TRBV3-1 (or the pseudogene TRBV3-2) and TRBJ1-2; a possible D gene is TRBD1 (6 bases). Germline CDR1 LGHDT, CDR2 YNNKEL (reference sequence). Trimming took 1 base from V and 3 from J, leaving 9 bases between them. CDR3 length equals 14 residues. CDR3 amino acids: CASSQVQGYYGYTF. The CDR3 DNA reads TGTGCCAGCAGCCAAGTACAGGGTTACTATGGCTACACCTTC.

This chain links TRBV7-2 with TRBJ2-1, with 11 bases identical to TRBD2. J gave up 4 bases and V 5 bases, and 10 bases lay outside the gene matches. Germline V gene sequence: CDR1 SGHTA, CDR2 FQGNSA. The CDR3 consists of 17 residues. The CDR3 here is CASSAGGLAGIYNEQFF. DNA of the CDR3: TGTGCCAGCAGCGCTGGAGGACTAGCGGGCATTTACAATGAGCAGTTCTTC.

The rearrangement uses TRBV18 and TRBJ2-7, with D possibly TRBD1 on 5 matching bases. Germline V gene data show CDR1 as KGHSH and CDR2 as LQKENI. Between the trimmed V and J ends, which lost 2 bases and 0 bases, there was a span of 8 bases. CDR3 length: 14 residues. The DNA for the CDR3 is TGTGCCAGCTCACCAAGGGGCATCTCCTACGAGCAGTACTTC. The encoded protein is CASSPRGISYEQYF.

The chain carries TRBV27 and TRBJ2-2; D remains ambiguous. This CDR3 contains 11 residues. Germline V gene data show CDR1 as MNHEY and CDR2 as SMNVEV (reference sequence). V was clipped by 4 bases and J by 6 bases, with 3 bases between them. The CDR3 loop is CASSSAGELFF. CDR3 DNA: TGTGCCAGCAGTTCGGCCGGGGAGCTGTTTTTT.

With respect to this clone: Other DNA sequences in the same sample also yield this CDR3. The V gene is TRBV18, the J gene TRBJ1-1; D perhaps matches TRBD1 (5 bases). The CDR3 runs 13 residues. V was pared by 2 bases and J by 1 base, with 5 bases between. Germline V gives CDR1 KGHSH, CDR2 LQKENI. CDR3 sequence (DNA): TGTGCCAGCTCACCAACAGGGAACACTGAAGCTTTCTTT. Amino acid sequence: CASSPTGNTEAFF.

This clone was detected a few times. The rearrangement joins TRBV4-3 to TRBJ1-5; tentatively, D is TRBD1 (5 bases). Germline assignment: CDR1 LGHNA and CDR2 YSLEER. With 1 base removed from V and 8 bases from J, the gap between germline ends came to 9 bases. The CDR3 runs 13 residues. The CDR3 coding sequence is TGCGCCAGCAGCCAAGGGACAACGGAGCCCCAGCATTTT. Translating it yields CASSQGTTEPQHF.

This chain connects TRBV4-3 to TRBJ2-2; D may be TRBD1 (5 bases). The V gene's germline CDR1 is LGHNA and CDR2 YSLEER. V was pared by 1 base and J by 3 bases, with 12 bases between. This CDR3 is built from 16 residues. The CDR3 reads CASSQGIGVDTGELFF. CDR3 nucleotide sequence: TGCGCCAGCAGCCAAGGAATAGGGGTGGACACCGGGGAGCTGTTTTTT.

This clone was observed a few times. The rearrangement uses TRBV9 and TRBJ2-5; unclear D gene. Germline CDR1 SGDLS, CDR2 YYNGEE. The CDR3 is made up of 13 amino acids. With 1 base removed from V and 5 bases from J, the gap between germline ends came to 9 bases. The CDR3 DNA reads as TGTGCCAGCAGCGTATCCGGTTCGGAGACCCAGTACTTC. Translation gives CASSVSGSETQYF.

The CDR3 is CASRKRTGDRTEAFF. The DNA of the CDR3 is TGTGCCAGTAGAAAGAGGACAGGGGATCGGACTGAAGCTTTCTTT. This chain joins TRBV19 and TRBJ1-1; 9 positions agree with TRBD1. The CDR3 consists of 15 residues. Germline values: CDR1 LNHDA, CDR2 SQIVND (reference sequence). V lost 6 bases to trimming and J lost 5 bases; unmatched junction nucleotides: 10.

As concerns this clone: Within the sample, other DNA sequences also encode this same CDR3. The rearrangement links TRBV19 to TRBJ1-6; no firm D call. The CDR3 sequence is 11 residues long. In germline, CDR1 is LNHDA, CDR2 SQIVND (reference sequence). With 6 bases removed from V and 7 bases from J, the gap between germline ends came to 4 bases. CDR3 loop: CASSGNSPLHF. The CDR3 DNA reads TGTGCCAGTAGCGGGAATTCACCCCTCCACTTT.

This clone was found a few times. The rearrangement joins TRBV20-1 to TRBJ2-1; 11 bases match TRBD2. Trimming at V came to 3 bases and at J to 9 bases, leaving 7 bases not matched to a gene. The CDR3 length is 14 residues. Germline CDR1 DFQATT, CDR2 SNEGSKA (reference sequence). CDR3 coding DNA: TGCAGTGCTAGTTCCACTAGCGGGAGTGGTGAGCAGTTCTTC. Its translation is CSASSTSGSGEQFF.

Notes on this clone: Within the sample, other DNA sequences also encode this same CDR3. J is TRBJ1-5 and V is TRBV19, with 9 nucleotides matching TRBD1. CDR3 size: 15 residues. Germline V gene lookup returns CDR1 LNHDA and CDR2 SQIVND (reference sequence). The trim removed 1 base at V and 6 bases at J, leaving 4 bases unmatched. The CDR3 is CASSIGGQGGQPQHF. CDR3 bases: TGTGCCAGTAGTATAGGGGGACAGGGTGGTCAGCCCCAGCATTTT.

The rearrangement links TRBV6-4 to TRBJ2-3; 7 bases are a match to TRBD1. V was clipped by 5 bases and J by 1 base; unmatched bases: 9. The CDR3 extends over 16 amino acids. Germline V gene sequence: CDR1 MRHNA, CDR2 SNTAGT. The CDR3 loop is CASSRGTGDGTDTQYF. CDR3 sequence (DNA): TGTGCCAGCAGTAGGGGCACAGGGGACGGCACAGATACGCAGTATTTT.

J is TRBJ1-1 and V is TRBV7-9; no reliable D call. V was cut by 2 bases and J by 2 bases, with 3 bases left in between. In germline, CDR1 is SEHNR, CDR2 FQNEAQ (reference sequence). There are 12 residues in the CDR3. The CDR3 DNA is TGTGCCAGCAGCTTATCAAACACTGAAGCTTTCTTT. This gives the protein CASSLSNTEAFF. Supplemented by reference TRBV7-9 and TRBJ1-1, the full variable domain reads DTGVSQNPRHKITKRGQNVTFRCDPISEHNRLYWYRQTLGQGPEFLTYFQNEAQLEKSRLLSDRFSAERPKGSFSTLEIQRTEQGDSAMYLCASSLSNTEAFFGQGTRLTVV.

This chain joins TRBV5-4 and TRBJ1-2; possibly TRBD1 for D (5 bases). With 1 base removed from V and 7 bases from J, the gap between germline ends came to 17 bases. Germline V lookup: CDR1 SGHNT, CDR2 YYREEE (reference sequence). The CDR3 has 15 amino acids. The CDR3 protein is CASSLRTGRSPGYTF. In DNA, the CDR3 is TGTGCCAGCAGCTTGCGAACAGGTCGGAGTCCTGGCTACACCTTC.

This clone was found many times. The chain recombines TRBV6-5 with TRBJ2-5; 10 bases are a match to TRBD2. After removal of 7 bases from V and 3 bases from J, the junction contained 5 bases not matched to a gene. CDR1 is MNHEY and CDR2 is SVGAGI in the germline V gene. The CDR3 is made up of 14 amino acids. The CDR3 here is CASNSGGWEETQYF. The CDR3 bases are TGTGCCAGCAATAGCGGGGGGTGGGAAGAGACCCAGTACTTC.

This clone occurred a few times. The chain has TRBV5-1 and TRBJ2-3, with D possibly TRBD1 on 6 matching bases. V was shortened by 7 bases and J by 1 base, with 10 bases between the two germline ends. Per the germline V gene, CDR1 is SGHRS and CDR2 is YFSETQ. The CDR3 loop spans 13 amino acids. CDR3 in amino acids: CASRAGGTDTQYF. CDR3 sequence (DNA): TGCGCCAGCCGCGCAGGGGGCACAGATACGCAGTATTTT.

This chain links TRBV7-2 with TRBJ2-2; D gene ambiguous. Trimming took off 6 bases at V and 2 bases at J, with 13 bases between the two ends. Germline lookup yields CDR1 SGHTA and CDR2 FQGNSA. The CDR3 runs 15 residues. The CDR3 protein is CASRRSLRNTGELFF. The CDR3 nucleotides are TGTGCCAGCAGGAGGAGTCTCCGAAACACCGGGGAGCTGTTTTTT.

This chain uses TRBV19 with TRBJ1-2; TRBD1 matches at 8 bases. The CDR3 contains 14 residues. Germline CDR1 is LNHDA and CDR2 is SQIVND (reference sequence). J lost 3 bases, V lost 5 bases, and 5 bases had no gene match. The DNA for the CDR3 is TGTGCCAGTAGTGACCCGGGACAGGACTATGGCTACACCTTC. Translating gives CASSDPGQDYGYTF. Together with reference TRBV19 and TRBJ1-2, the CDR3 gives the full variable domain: DGGITQSPKYLFRKEGQNVTLSCEQNLNHDAMYWYRQDPGQGLRLIYYSQIVNDFQKGDIAEGYSVSREKKESFPLTVTSAQKNPTAFYLCASSDPGQDYGYTFGSGTRLTVV.

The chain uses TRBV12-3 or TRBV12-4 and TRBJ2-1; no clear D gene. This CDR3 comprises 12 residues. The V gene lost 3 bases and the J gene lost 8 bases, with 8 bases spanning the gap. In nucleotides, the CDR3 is TGTGCCAGCAGTTTCCGCGGTTATGAGCAGTTCTTC. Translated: CASSFRGYEQFF.

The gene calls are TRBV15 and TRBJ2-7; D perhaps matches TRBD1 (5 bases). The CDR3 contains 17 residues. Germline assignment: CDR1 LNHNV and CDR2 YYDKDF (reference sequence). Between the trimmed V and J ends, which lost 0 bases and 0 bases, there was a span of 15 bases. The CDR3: CATSRDGQGYRSYEQYF. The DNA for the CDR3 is TGTGCCACCAGCAGAGATGGGCAGGGTTACCGCTCCTACGAGCAGTACTTC.

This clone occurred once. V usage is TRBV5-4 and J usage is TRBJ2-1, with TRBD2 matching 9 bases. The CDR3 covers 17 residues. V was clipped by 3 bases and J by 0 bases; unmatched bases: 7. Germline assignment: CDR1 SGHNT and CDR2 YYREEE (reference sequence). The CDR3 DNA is TGTGCCAGCAGCTCCTACCTACTAGCGGGCTCCTACAATGAGCAGTTCTTC. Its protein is CASSSYLLAGSYNEQFF. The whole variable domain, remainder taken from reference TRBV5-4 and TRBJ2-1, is ETGVTQSPTHLIKTRGQQVTLRCSSQSGHNTVSWYQQALGQGPQFIFQYYREEENGRGNFPPRFSGLQFPNYSSELNVNALELDDSALYLCASSSYLLAGSYNEQFFGPGTRLTVL.

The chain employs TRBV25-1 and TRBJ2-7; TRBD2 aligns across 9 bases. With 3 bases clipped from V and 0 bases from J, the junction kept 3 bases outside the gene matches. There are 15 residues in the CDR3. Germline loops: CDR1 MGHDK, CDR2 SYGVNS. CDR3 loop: CASSDWTSDSYEQYF. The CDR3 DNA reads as TGTGCCAGCAGTGATTGGACTAGCGACTCCTACGAGCAGTACTTC.